This T cell receptor beta chain was sequenced for a study of shared clonotypes between healthy human individuals. Study outcomes and limitations: Represented genetic and exposure-history diversity was restricted by having few donors.

On this clone itself: The antigen is unknown. This may stem from a read error, because a much larger clone lies one nucleotide away. Within the sample, other DNA sequences also encode this same CDR3.

HIV-negative, healthy adults without recent acute infections or vaccinations were the donors. Genomic DNA, for the unsorted samples, came from 75 million to 95 million PBMCs. Unmatched junction bases numbered 6, after V lost 7 bases and J lost 4 bases. Germline V gene sequence: CDR1 SQVTM, CDR2 ANQGSEA. The CDR3 contains 14 residues. Deep-level settings were used for running the assay. Libraries were prepared by immunoSEQ multiplex PCR; TCRdb keeps only in-frame clonotypes and omits some of them. The table lists about 490,000 clones, 78% of them singletons. The chain joins TRBV29-1 to TRBJ2-2; 10 nucleotides line up with TRBD1. The sequencing input was PBMCs. The receptor was isolated from a woman between 35 and 50 years old in good health. Some clones in this sample may be carry-over from other donors' samples. The CDR3 DNA reads as TGCAGCGGAGGGGACAGGGGACCCACCGGGGAGCTGTTTTTT. Its translation is CSGGDRGPTGELFF.